Listed below are T cell receptor beta chains from one sample, sequenced in a study of blood T cell repertoires in COVID-19. The method was immunoSEQ multiplex PCR; TCRdb's version includes in-frame clones alone and lacks a portion of them. The data show 100,000 to 140,000 clones, almost 85% seen once. What was sequenced was peripheral blood. Every receptor here comes from a human donor in a cohort sampled during active COVID-19. Both conserved end residues are part of each CDR3. A D gene is named only where the DNA matches it firmly. Some rows have no size entry. The others give once, few or many, or a class for an expanded clone.

>once|TRBV7-2|TRBJ2-5|-
CASSLQTGIQETQYF
TGTGCCAGCAGCCTACAGACAGGAATACAAGAGACCCAGTACTTC
>-|TRBV7-9|TRBJ1-1|TRBD1
CASSLGGQGGTEAFF
TGTGCCAGCAGCTTAGGGGGACAGGGGGGCACTGAAGCTTTCTTT
>-|TRBV9|TRBJ1-2|TRBD1
CASSTWDRENYGYTF
TGTGCCAGCAGCACGTGGGACAGGGAGAACTATGGCTACACCTTC
>-|TRBV5-1|TRBJ2-7|TRBD1
CASSAQGALSSYEQYF
TGCGCCAGCAGCGCCCAGGGGGCATTAAGCTCCTACGAGCAGTACTTC
>-|TRBV18|TRBJ2-3|-
CASSPIGVDTQYF
TGTGCCAGCTCACCAATCGGGGTAGATACGCAGTATTTT
>-|TRBV5-1|TRBJ1-1|-
CASTRGNGNTEAFF
TGCGCCAGCACCCGGGGTAATGGGAACACTGAAGCTTTCTTT
>-|TRBV6-2/TRBV6-3|TRBJ2-2|TRBD2
CASSLGLAGVLGELFF
TGTGCCAGCAGCCTGGGACTAGCGGGAGTGCTCGGGGAGCTGTTTTTT
>-|TRBV10-2|TRBJ2-2|-
CASTPANTGELFF
TGCGCCAGCACCCCAGCGAACACCGGGGAGCTGTTTTTT
>-|TRBV5-1|TRBJ1-1|-
CASSLGVEAFF
TGCGCCAGCAGCTTGGGAGTTGAAGCTTTCTTT
>once|TRBV6-2/TRBV6-3|TRBJ1-5|-
CASSYTGYVGQPQHF
TGTGCCAGCAGTTACACAGGGTATGTAGGCCAGCCCCAGCATTTT
>once|TRBV28|TRBJ2-1|TRBD2
CASSGRLAGEGDEQFF
TGTGCCAGCAGTGGGCGACTAGCGGGAGAAGGGGATGAGCAGTTCTTC
>few|TRBV7-2|TRBJ1-2|-
CASSLDGGNYGYTF
TGTGCCAGCAGCTTAGATGGGGGGAACTATGGCTACACCTTC
>-|TRBV5-1|TRBJ2-3|-
CASSLGLLRTDTQYF
TGCGCCAGCAGCTTGGGTCTCCTTCGGACAGATACGCAGTATTTT
>-|TRBV7-9|TRBJ1-1|-
CASSLGTASTEAFF
TGTGCCAGCAGCTTAGGGACAGCGAGCACTGAAGCTTTCTTT
>-|TRBV11-2|TRBJ2-3|TRBD2
CASSPLPPSGVRGTDTQYF
TGTGCCAGCAGCCCACTTCCCCCTAGCGGGGTACGGGGCACAGATACGCAGTATTTT
>-|TRBV5-4|TRBJ2-1|TRBD2
CASSLGGTSGRVNEQFF
TGTGCCAGCAGCTTGGGAGGGACTAGCGGGCGAGTCAATGAGCAGTTCTTC
>few|TRBV19|TRBJ2-1|-
CASSIGDLISYNEQFF
TGTGCCAGTAGTATAGGAGACTTGATCTCCTACAATGAGCAGTTCTTC
>once|TRBV11-1|TRBJ2-3|-
CASSLVADTQYF
TGTGCCAGCAGCTTAGTAGCAGATACGCAGTATTTT
>-|TRBV6-5|TRBJ2-7|-
CASSRGGSEQYF
TGTGCCAGCAGCCGCGGAGGGTCCGAGCAGTACTTC
>-|TRBV4-3|TRBJ2-1|-
CASSQVGGKSSYNEQFF
TGCGCCAGCAGCCAAGTTGGGGGGAAAAGCTCCTACAATGAGCAGTTCTTC
>-|TRBV24-1|TRBJ2-5|TRBD2
CATSDRGGLQETQYF
TGTGCCACCAGTGATCGGGGGGGGCTCCAAGAGACCCAGTACTTC
>-|TRBV20-1|TRBJ1-4|-
CSARSGPPLFF
TGCAGTGCCCGGAGCGGACCCCCACTGTTTTTT
>once|TRBV2|TRBJ2-3|TRBD2
CASSGDYSTDTQYF
TGTGCCAGCAGTGGGGACTATAGCACAGATACGCAGTATTTT
>-|TRBV28|TRBJ2-2|-
CASTHSSGNTGELFF
TGTGCCAGCACCCATTCAAGCGGGAACACCGGGGAGCTGTTTTTT
>-|TRBV7-8|TRBJ2-5|-
CASSPQETQYF
TGTGCCAGCAGCCCTCAAGAGACCCAGTACTTC
>-|TRBV7-9|TRBJ2-5|-
CASSLLTGETQYF
TGTGCCAGCAGCTTGCTTACCGGAGAGACCCAGTACTTC
>-|TRBV27|TRBJ1-1|TRBD1
CASSSGQGVEAFF
TGTGCCAGCAGTTCCGGACAGGGGGTTGAAGCTTTCTTT
>-|TRBV18|TRBJ1-4|-
CASSPYSTENEKLFF
TGTGCCAGCTCACCATATTCCACGGAGAATGAAAAACTGTTTTTT
>-|TRBV11-2|TRBJ1-2|-
CASRSPRVYGYTF
TGTGCCAGCAGGTCTCCCCGTGTCTATGGCTACACCTTC
>once|TRBV7-9|TRBJ2-1|TRBD2
CASSLVGLAGGRSYNEQFF
TGTGCCAGCAGCTTAGTGGGACTAGCGGGAGGGAGGTCCTACAATGAGCAGTTCTTC
>-|TRBV6-5|TRBJ1-2|-
CASSYSGQVYGYTF
TGTGCCAGCAGTTACTCGGGGCAGGTTTATGGCTACACCTTC
>-|TRBV18|TRBJ2-4|TRBD2
CASGSSAGGENIQYF
TGTGCCAGCGGCTCCTCGGCGGGGGGGGAAAACATTCAGTACTTC
>-|TRBV28|TRBJ2-7|TRBD2
CASSSLAGTYEQYF
TGTGCCAGCAGTTCCCTAGCGGGAACGTACGAGCAGTACTTC
>-|TRBV2|TRBJ2-7|TRBD1
CASSVNPQGVYEQYF
TGTGCCAGCAGTGTTAATCCACAGGGGGTCTACGAGCAGTACTTC